Listed here are 23 T cell receptor beta chains from one sample, sequenced in a study of cytomegalovirus exposure and HLA in healthy donors (dated by TCRdb to 2016 to 2017). The library was built by means of the immunoSEQ multiplex PCR assay. TCRdb obtained this table from immuneACCESS and retained in-frame rearrangements with V and J assigned. These tables miss some clones; where compared with another copy, unresolved V genes account for less than half of the shortfall, and the remainder is unexplained. This sample lists around 65,000 clones; 80% to 95% were detected once. The ten most abundant clones make up roughly 5.2% of the sample. Material for sequencing was PBMCs. These TCRs come from a man between 18 and 35 years old in good health and CMV-seropositive.

The chain recombines TRBV27 with TRBJ2-7; tentative D call: TRBD1 (5 bases). This CDR3 is built from 16 residues. From germline, CDR1 is MNHEY and CDR2 SMNVEV (reference sequence). The germline V and J ends were trimmed by 4 bases and 5 bases, with 21 bases remaining between them. CDR3 sequence: CASSSTVLPGLHEQYF. CDR3 sequence (DNA): TGTGCCAGCAGTTCGACAGTTCTCCCGGGTCTCCACGAGCAGTACTTC.

CDR3 nucleotide sequence: TGTGCCTGGAGTGTAACGGCGGGAGGGACCCAGTACTTC. It encodes CAWSVTAGGTQYF. The chain combines TRBV30 with TRBJ2-5, with 8 bases that match TRBD2. CDR3 length equals 13 residues. Germline V gene lookup returns CDR1 GTSNPN and CDR2 SVGIG (reference sequence). The V and J ends lost 0 bases and 7 bases, in that order; junction bases with no gene match: 4.

This clone showed up just once. The rearrangement joins TRBV7-9 to TRBJ2-3; D perhaps matches TRBD2 (5 bases). CDR3 size: 16 residues. V lost 4 bases and J 1 base, leaving 15 bases between the germline ends. In germline, CDR1 is SEHNR, CDR2 FQNEAQ (reference sequence). CDR3 DNA: TGTGCCAGCAGCTCTACATCCGGGAAACGCACAGATACGCAGTATTTT. It encodes CASSSTSGKRTDTQYF.

This rearrangement joins TRBV5-1 to TRBJ2-7; D possibly corresponds to TRBD1 (5 bases). Germline V lookup: CDR1 SGHRS, CDR2 YFSETQ. Trimming took off 4 bases at V and 1 base at J, with 15 bases between the two ends. This CDR3 is 15 amino acids long. The CDR3 nucleotides are TGCGCCAGCAGCCCCGAATTAGGGGTGTCCTACGAGCAGTACTTC. Translation gives CASSPELGVSYEQYF.

CDR3 in amino acids: CASQGPARGLEKLFF. DNA for the CDR3: TGTGCCAGCCAGGGACCCGCCAGGGGGCTTGAAAAACTGTTTTTT. This sequence joins TRBV2 and TRBJ1-4; 8 bases match TRBD1. The CDR3 length is 15 residues. V gave up 8 bases and J gave up 7 bases; unmatched junction bases: 12. CDR1 and CDR2 (germline): SNHLY, FYNNEI.

The chain carries TRBV2 and TRBJ2-4; D not resolved. The CDR3 has 15 residues. Germline V gene lookup returns CDR1 SNHLY and CDR2 FYNNEI. Trimming stripped 7 bases from V and 0 bases from J, with 13 bases between. CDR3 sequence: CASIKEPPAKNIQYF. CDR3 in DNA: TGTGCCAGCATAAAGGAGCCCCCAGCCAAAAACATTCAGTACTTC.

The chain joins TRBV5-4 to TRBJ2-5, with 7 bases identical to TRBD1. This CDR3 contains 15 residues. Germline V CDR1 and CDR2: SGHNT, YYREEE (reference sequence). Trimming removed 0 bases from V and 3 bases from J; junction bases left unmatched: 5. For the CDR3, the DNA is TGTGCCAGCAGCTTGGAACGACAGGGAGAAGAGACCCAGTACTTC. Protein product: CASSLERQGEETQYF.

Remarks on this clone: The DNA is omitted, as the CDR3 cannot be located on it reliably, and the CDR3 follows TCRdb's listing. This chain joins TRBV5-1 and TRBJ1-2; TRBD1 was called by the table and not checked on the DNA. Germline CDR1 reads SGHRS; CDR2 reads YFSETQ. With termini counted, the CDR3 has 18 amino acids. The CDR3 spells CASSLELFGSGTGDGYTF.

Comments on this clone: The junction shows a germline mismatch at one end, possibly a read error. V gene TRBV7-7 combines with J gene TRBJ2-2, with D maybe TRBD1 (6 bases). CDR3 length: 16 amino acids. Germline V gene lookup returns CDR1 SSHAT and CDR2 FNYEAQ (reference sequence). CDR3 in DNA: TGTGCTAGCAGCGGAGAACAGGGTGGGAACACCGGGGAGCTGTTTTTT. Encoded protein: CASSGEQGGNTGELFF.

The chain employs TRBV27 and TRBJ2-6; 7 positions match TRBD2. This CDR3 contains 16 residues. V was clipped by 5 bases and J by 0 bases; unmatched bases: 4. The germline CDR1 and CDR2 sequences are MNHEY and SMNVEV (reference sequence). The CDR3 reads CASSQAGPSGANVLTF. In DNA, the CDR3 is TGTGCCAGCAGTCAAGCGGGGCCCTCTGGGGCCAACGTCCTGACTTTC.

The chain couples TRBV6-1 to TRBJ2-3; D gene uncertain. This CDR3 has 11 amino acids. V was clipped by 5 bases and J by 12 bases, with 12 bases between them. Germline loops: CDR1 MNHNS, CDR2 SASEGT. The CDR3 spells CASSPFPSQYF. For the CDR3, the DNA is TGTGCCAGCAGTCCTTTTCCGTCCCAGTATTTT.

The chain uses TRBV7-2 and TRBJ2-5, with 9 positions matching TRBD2. With 5 bases clipped from V and 5 bases from J, the junction kept 18 bases outside the gene matches. This CDR3 contains 18 residues. CDR1 and CDR2 (germline): SGHTA, FQGNSA. The CDR3 reads CASSLWGAGGPVGETQYF. CDR3 nucleotide sequence: TGTGCCAGCAGCCTTTGGGGCGCGGGAGGGCCGGTTGGGGAGACCCAGTACTTC.

On this clone: Other DNA sequences from this sample encode an identical CDR3 as well. This sequence joins TRBV7-8 and TRBJ1-1; no firm D call. Trimming shortened V by 1 base and J by 2 bases, and 8 bases separated the two germline ends. The CDR3 runs 14 residues. CDR1 and CDR2 from the germline V gene are SGHVS and FQNEAQ. CDR3 protein: CASSLGTANTEAFF. The CDR3 DNA sequence: TGTGCCAGCAGCTTAGGTACAGCTAACACTGAAGCTTTCTTT.

The chain employs TRBV19 and TRBJ2-7; 9 bases map to TRBD1. Germline V gene data show CDR1 as LNHDA and CDR2 as SQIVND (reference sequence). Trimming cost V 8 bases and J 7 bases; bases outside gene matches: 9. The CDR3 runs to 13 residues. The CDR3 DNA reads TGTGCCAGTCAGGACAGGGGATTACGGGAGCAGTACTTC. Translating it yields CASQDRGLREQYF.

This chain joins TRBV5-6 and TRBJ1-5; D gene unclear. The CDR3 runs 13 residues. Germline CDR1 SGHDT, CDR2 YYEEEE. Trimming took 2 bases from V and 3 from J, leaving 6 bases between them. The CDR3 nucleotides read TGTGCCAGCAGCTTCTCCTTCAATCAGCCCCAGCATTTT. Translation: CASSFSFNQPQHF.

The chain uses TRBV5-1 and TRBJ2-7; D perhaps matches TRBD1 (5 bases). V lost 4 bases and J lost 0, with 11 bases in between. The CDR3 spans 14 residues. Germline V gives CDR1 SGHRS, CDR2 YFSETQ. CDR3 nucleotides: TGCGCCAGCAGCCAGGGATTTAACTCCTACGAGCAGTACTTC. Its protein is CASSQGFNSYEQYF.

This sequence joins TRBV5-6 and TRBJ1-2; no definite D call. V lost 0 bases to trimming and J lost 4 bases, with 7 bases between them. The CDR3 loop spans 13 amino acids. Germline V gene sequence: CDR1 SGHDT, CDR2 YYEEEE. The CDR3 coding sequence is TGTGCCAGCAGCTTGGCCTCCTTCTATGGCTACACCTTC. As protein: CASSLASFYGYTF.

The V gene is TRBV18, the J gene TRBJ1-1; D is uncertain. CDR1 is KGHSH and CDR2 is LQKENI in the germline V gene. The germline V and J ends were trimmed by 4 bases and 8 bases, with 14 bases remaining between them. This CDR3 region has 13 residues. CDR3: CASSRGIESEAFF. In DNA, the CDR3 is TGTGCCAGCTCACGAGGGATAGAAAGCGAAGCTTTCTTT. Full variable domain (missing parts from reference TRBV18 and TRBJ1-1): NAGVMQNPRHLVRRRGQEARLRCSPMKGHSHVYWYRQLPEEGLKFMVYLQKENIIDESGMPKERFSAEFPKEGPSILRIQQVVRGDSAAYFCASSRGIESEAFFGQGTRLTVV.

This chain joins TRBV15 and TRBJ1-5; 10 nucleotides match TRBD1. This CDR3 is built from 15 residues. The germline CDR1 and CDR2 sequences are LNHNV and YYDKDF (reference sequence). The junction had 5 bases not matched to a gene; V was cut back by 2 bases and J by 7 bases. The CDR3 sequence: CATSRRTGGGQPQHF. Written as DNA, the CDR3 is TGTGCCACCAGCAGAAGGACAGGGGGTGGACAGCCCCAGCATTTT.

This clone has only one observation. The CDR3 region has the DNA TGTGCCAGCAGCGTTTCCGGGACTAGCGAGAATGAGCAGTTCTTC. Its protein is CASSVSGTSENEQFF. The chain links TRBV9 to TRBJ2-1; 10 nucleotides match TRBD2. V lost 2 bases to trimming and J lost 7 bases; unmatched junction nucleotides: 6. The CDR3 is 15 amino acids. Germline V gene data show CDR1 as SGDLS and CDR2 as YYNGEE.

This clone was seen a few times. The chain links TRBV6-1 to TRBJ2-1, with TRBD2 matching 11 bases. Germline trimming cut 8 bases from V and 8 bases from J; bases unmatched to any gene: 11. This CDR3 region has 15 residues. Germline CDR1 is MNHNS and CDR2 is SASEGT. CDR3 DNA: TGTGCCAGCTCGCGGGTAGCGGGAGGGCAGGATGAGCAGTTCTTC. The encoded protein is CASSRVAGGQDEQFF.

This rearrangement joins TRBV10-3 to TRBJ1-1; a weak D match, TRBD1 (5 bases). The CDR3 runs 15 residues. V lost 5 bases, J lost 3 bases, and 16 bases lay in between. Germline V gene data show CDR1 as ENHRY and CDR2 as SYGVKD. The DNA for the CDR3 is TGTGCCATCAGTAGGCTGGTGGGGGGAGACACTGAAGCTTTCTTT. The encoded protein is CAISRLVGGDTEAFF.

The chain recombines TRBV18 with TRBJ2-1, with TRBD2 matching over 7 bases. J gave up 7 bases and V 3 bases, and 12 bases lay outside the gene matches. Germline V CDR1 and CDR2: KGHSH, LQKENI. This CDR3 spans 16 amino acids. CDR3 nucleotide sequence: TGTGCCAGCTCACCCGGCCGGGACCGCGGGGGAAATGAGCAGTTCTTC. Translation: CASSPGRDRGGNEQFF.